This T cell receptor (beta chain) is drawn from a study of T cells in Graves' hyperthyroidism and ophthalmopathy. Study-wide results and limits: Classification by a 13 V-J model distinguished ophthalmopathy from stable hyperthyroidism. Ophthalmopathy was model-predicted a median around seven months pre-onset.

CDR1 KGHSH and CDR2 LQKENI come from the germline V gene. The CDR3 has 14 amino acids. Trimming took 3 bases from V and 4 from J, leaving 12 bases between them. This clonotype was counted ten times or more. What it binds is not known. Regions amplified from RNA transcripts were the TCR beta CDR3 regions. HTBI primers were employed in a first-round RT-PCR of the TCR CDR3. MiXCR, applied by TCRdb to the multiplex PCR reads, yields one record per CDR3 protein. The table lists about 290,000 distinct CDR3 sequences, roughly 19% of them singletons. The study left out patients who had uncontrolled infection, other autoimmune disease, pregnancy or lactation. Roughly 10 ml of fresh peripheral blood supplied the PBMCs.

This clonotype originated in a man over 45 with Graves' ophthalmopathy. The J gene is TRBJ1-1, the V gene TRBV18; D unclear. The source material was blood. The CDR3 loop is CASSPPPEGTEAFF. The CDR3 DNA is TGTGCCAGCTCACCGCCCCCGGAGGGCACTGAAGCTTTCTTT.